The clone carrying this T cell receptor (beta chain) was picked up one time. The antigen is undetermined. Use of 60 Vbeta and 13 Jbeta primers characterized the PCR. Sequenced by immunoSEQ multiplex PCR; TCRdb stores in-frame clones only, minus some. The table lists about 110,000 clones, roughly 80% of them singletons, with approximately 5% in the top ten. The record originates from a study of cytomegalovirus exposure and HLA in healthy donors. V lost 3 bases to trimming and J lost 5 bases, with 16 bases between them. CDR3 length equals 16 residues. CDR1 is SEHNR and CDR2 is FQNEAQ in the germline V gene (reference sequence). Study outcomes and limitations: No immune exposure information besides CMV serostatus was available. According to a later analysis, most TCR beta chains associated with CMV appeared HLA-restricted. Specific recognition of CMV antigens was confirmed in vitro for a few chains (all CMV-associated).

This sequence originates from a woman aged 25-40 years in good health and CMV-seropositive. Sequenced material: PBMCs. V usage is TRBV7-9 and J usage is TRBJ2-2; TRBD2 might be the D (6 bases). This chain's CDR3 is CASSFSRGTGTGELFF. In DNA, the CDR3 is TGTGCCAGCAGCTTTAGTCGGGGGACGGGAACCGGGGAGCTGTTTTTT.